The next 11 T cell receptor beta chains were all read from a single sample in a study of regulatory T cells in long-lasting Graves disease. Time point given: persistent/refractory GD, antithyroid drugs over 5 years with positive TRAb. Scientists built the TCR library using RNA that was extracted from PBMCs. In building TCR beta libraries, iRepertoire HTBI primers were used together with Arm-PCR of CDR3 regions. TCRdb used MiXCR to reprocess the multiplex PCR reads, holding one entry per CDR3 protein. This sample has about 470,000 distinct CDR3 sequences; under 25% occur once, and the top ten carry about 8.3%. The material sequenced was peripheral blood mononuclear cells (PBMCs), taken when the disease was refractory, from a patient treated with antithyroid drugs. The receptors derive from a female donor with Graves disease.

This clonotype was counted many times. V gene TRBV30 combines with J gene TRBJ2-7; D gene unclear. V was shortened by 2 bases and J by 5 bases, with 10 bases between the two germline ends. CDR3 length equals 12 residues. Germline V gives CDR1 GTSNPN, CDR2 SVGIG (reference sequence). CDR3 sequence: CAWSLKADEQYF. The CDR3 DNA sequence: TGTGCCTGGAGTCTAAAAGCCGACGAGCAGTACTTC.

This clonotype was observed many times. The rearrangement uses TRBV3-1 and TRBJ1-1; no definite D call. Trimming took off 6 bases at V and 0 bases at J, with 11 bases between the two ends. The CDR3 has 14 amino acids. Germline-derived CDR1 and CDR2 are LGHDT and YNNKEL (reference sequence). CDR3 DNA sequence: TGTGCCAGCAGACTCCTGTCAGTGAACACTGAAGCTTTCTTT. It encodes CASRLLSVNTEAFF.

This clonotype has just a few counts. Here the CDR3 reads CASTRQTSDGEQYF. DNA for the CDR3: TGTGCCAGCACCCGCCAGACCTCGGACGGGGAGCAGTACTTC. The chain couples TRBV7-9 to TRBJ2-7; no firm D call. CDR1 is SEHNR, CDR2 FQNEAQ, per germline (reference sequence). V lost 7 bases and J 7 bases, leaving 20 bases between the germline ends. The CDR3 contains 14 residues.

The V and J genes are TRBV24-1 and TRBJ2-2; D remains ambiguous. This CDR3 spans 12 amino acids. The ends were cut back, 7 bases at V and 6 bases at J, with 8 bases in the middle. Germline V CDR1 and CDR2: KGHDR, SFDVKD. The CDR3 reads CATSDPAGELFF. Written as DNA, the CDR3 is TGTGCCACCAGCGATCCGGCCGGGGAGCTGTTTTTT.

For the CDR3, the DNA is TGTGCCAGTAGTATAGATCCCAATACGGGAAATGAGCAGTTCTTC. It encodes CASSIDPNTGNEQFF. The chain has TRBV19 and TRBJ2-5, with D perhaps TRBD2 (5 bases). Judging by the DNA end, TRBJ2-1 fits better; the J call may be wrong. CDR1 is LNHDA, CDR2 SQIVND, per germline (reference sequence). The CDR3 has 15 amino acids.

The rearrangement joins TRBV19 to TRBJ1-1; D gene uncertain. V was cut by 6 bases and J by 1 base, with 15 bases left in between. CDR3 size: 15 residues. The germline V gene has CDR1 LNHDA and CDR2 SQIVND (reference sequence). Here the CDR3 DNA reads TGTGCCAGTAGCATGAGGGATCCCTCGAACACTGAAGCTTTCTTT. Residues: CASSMRDPSNTEAFF.

This clonotype has a count of ten or more. The chain is built from TRBV2 and TRBJ1-3; D might be TRBD1 (6 bases). Per germline, CDR1 SNHLY and CDR2 FYNNEI. The CDR3 has 14 residues. V was clipped by 3 bases and J by 2 bases, with 8 bases between them. The CDR3 DNA follows: TGTGCCAGCAGTGACCCAGGGGCTGGAAACACCATATATTTT. Its protein product is CASSDPGAGNTIYF.

There are many counts of this clonotype. The V and J genes are TRBV6-2 or TRBV6-3 and TRBJ2-2, with D unresolved. V lost 0 bases and J 1 base, leaving 9 bases between the germline ends. The CDR3 extends over 16 amino acids. Germline V gene sequence: CDR1 MNHEY, CDR2 SVGEGT. The CDR3 sequence is CASSYSLGRNTGELFF. CDR3 DNA: TGTGCCAGCAGTTACTCCTTGGGAAGGAACACCGGGGAGCTGTTTTTT.

This clonotype was recorded a few times. This rearrangement joins TRBV27 to TRBJ2-1, with unresolved D. Germline loops: CDR1 MNHEY, CDR2 SMNVEV (reference sequence). The CDR3 runs 15 residues. V gave up 7 bases and J gave up 3 bases, with 16 bases separating them. The chain's CDR3 is CASTTLPMNYNEQFF. As DNA, the CDR3 is TGTGCCAGCACTACCCTACCTATGAACTACAATGAGCAGTTCTTC.

This clonotype was seen ten or more times. This chain uses TRBV2 with TRBJ1-5, with D possibly TRBD1 on 5 matching bases. The CDR3 runs 15 residues. Trimming took 2 bases from V and 4 from J, leaving 12 bases between them. The germline gives CDR1 SNHLY, CDR2 FYNNEI. CDR3: CASSERGLENQPQHF. The CDR3 bases are TGTGCCAGCAGTGAAAGGGGACTCGAGAATCAGCCCCAGCATTTT.

About this clonotype itself: A much more abundant neighbour one base away suggests this may be a read error. The chain carries TRBV11-2 and TRBJ1-1, with a possible D match to TRBD1 (6 bases). Germline CDR1 and CDR2: SGHAT and FQNNGV. The CDR3 has 12 residues. The CDR3 loop reads CAGSTLYRAGFF. Written as DNA, the CDR3 is TGTGCCGGCAGTACGCTGTACAGGGCTGGTTTCTTT.